These T cell receptor beta chains were read from a single sample in a study of blood T cells in healthy people across ages. TCRdb fed the 5' RACE reads into MiXCR, producing one record per CDR3 protein. The sample includes approximately 320,000 distinct CDR3 sequences, around 27% seen only once; the top ten take roughly 28%. Sequences were obtained from blood. All receptors derive from a woman between 70 and 85 years old in good health. Each CDR3 is given with its conserved first and last residue. D genes are given only for firm matches.

- | TRBV6-5 | CASSPTGRVQETQYF
- | TRBV7-9 | CASSSTDEQYF
- | TRBV7-2 | CASSFGPAVLAKNIQYF
- | TRBV12-3/TRBV12-4 | CASSLAGAESPLHF
- | TRBV2 | CASSERETQYF
- | TRBV12-3/TRBV12-4 | CASTRSDRSEQYF
- | TRBV6-1 | CATTAGLALNEQFF
TRBD2 | TRBV3-1 | CASSQGRREGPGDEQFF
TRBD2 | TRBV6-2/TRBV6-3 | CASMRGRAQNTGELFF
- | TRBV6-6 | CASREGLLDEQFF
TRBD1 | TRBV7-2 | CASSFKTGAGNTEAFF
- | TRBV24-1 | CATSRTGLKTQYF
- | TRBV5-6 | CASVRRGSNYGYTF
TRBD1 | TRBV29-1 | CSVVIGQGGTEAFF
- | TRBV20-1 | CSADGAGLGEKLFF
- | TRBV20-1 | CRQDYPSYNEQFF